The following is a T cell receptor (beta chain) sequence with its context. The data originate from a study of blood T cell repertoires in COVID-19. Looking at the study overall: There were acute and convalescent COVID-19 samples, and they came from the United States, Italy and Spain.

As processed by the authors: Reference gene primer amplification yielded estimated nucleated cell counts. Using immunoSEQ multiplex PCR, the repertoire was profiled, and TCRdb retains in-frame clones only, with some absent. The V and J calls and the clone size are those of that table, but D and trimming were determined from the DNA. The data show around 230,000 clones, approximately 84% seen once. The CDR3 is 15 residues long. In germline, CDR1 is MNHEY, CDR2 SVGAGI. After removal of 6 bases from V and 4 bases from J, the junction contained 7 bases not matched to a gene. This TCR was recovered from an elderly woman with acute or convalescent COVID-19. The V and J genes are TRBV6-5 and TRBJ1-1; TRBD1 matches at 11 bases. Sequencing was carried out using peripheral blood. DNA of the CDR3: TGTGCCAGCAGGGTAGGACAGGGGGCGTTCACTGAAGCTTTCTTT. As protein: CASRVGQGAFTEAFF.